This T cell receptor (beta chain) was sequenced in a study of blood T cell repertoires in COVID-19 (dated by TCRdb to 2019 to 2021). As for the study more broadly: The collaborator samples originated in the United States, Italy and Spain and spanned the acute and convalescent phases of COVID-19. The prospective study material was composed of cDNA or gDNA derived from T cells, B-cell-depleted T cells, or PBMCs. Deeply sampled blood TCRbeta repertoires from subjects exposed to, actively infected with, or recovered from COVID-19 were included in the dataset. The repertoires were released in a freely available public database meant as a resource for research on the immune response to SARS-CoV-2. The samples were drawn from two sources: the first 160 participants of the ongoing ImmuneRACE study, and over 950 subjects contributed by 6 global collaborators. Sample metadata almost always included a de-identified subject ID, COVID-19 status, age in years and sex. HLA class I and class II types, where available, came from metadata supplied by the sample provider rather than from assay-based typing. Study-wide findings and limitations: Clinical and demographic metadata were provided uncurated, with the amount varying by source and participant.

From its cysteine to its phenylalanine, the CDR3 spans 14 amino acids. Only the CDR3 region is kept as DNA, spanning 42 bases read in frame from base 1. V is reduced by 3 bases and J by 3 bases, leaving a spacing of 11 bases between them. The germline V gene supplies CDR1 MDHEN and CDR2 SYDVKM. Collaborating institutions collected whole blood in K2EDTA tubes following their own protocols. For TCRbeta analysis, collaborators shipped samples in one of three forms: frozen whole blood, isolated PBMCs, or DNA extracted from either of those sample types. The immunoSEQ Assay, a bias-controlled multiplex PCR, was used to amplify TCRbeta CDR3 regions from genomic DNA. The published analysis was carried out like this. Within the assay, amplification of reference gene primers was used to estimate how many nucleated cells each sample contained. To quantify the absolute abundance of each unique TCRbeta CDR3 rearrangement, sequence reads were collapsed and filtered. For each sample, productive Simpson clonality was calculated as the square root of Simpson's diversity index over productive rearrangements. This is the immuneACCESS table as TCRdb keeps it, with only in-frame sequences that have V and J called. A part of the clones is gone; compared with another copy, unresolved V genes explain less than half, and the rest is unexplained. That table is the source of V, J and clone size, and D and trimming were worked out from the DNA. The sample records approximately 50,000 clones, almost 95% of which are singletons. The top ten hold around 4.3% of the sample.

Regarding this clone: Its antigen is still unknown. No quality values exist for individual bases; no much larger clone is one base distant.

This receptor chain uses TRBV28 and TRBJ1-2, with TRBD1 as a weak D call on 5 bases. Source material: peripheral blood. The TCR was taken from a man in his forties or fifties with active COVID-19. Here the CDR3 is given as CASSLRDGYYGYTF. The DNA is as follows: TGTGCCAGCAGTTTGCGGGACGGATACTATGGCTACACCTTC.